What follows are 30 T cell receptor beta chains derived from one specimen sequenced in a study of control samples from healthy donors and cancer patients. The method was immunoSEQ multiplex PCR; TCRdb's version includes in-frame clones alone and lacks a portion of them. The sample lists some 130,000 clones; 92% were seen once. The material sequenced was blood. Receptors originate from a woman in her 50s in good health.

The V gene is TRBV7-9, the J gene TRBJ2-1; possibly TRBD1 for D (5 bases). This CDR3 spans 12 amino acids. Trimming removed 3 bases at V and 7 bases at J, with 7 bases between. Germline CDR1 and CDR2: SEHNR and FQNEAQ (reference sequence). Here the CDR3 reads CASSFGANEQFF. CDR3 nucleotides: TGTGCCAGCAGCTTTGGGGCGAATGAGCAGTTCTTC.

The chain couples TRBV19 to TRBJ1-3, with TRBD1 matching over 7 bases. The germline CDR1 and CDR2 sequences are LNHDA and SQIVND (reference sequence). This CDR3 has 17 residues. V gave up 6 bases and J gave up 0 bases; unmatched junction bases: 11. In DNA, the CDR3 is TGTGCCAGTAGCCGAACCTCGACAGGGAGCTCTGGAAACACCATATATTTT. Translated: CASSRTSTGSSGNTIYF.

This chain's CDR3 is CASSTTETGGYEQYF. The CDR3 DNA is TGTGCCAGCTCCACCACCGAGACAGGGGGCTACGAGCAGTACTTC. This sequence joins TRBV6-5 and TRBJ2-7, with TRBD1 matching 9 bases. This CDR3 is 15 amino acids long. In germline, CDR1 is MNHEY, CDR2 SVGAGI. Trimming at V came to 8 bases and at J to 3 bases, leaving 11 bases not matched to a gene.

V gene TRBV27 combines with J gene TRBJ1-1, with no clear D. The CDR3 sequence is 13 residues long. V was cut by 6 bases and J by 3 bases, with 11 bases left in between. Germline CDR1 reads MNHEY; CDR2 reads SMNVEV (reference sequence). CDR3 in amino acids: CASSIREDTEAFF. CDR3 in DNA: TGTGCCAGCAGCATCCGGGAGGACACTGAAGCTTTCTTT.

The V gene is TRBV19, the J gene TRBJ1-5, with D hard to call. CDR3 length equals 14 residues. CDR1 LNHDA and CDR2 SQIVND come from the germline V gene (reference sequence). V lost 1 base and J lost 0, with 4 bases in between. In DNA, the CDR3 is TGTGCCAGTAGTATAGGGAGTAGCAATCAGCCCCAGCATTTT. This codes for CASSIGSSNQPQHF.

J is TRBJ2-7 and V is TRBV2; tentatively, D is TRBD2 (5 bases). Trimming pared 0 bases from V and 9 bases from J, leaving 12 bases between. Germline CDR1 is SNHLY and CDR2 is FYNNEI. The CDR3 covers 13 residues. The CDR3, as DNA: TGTGCCAGCAGTGAAGCTAGGTCCGGAGGGCAGTACTTC. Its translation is CASSEARSGGQYF.

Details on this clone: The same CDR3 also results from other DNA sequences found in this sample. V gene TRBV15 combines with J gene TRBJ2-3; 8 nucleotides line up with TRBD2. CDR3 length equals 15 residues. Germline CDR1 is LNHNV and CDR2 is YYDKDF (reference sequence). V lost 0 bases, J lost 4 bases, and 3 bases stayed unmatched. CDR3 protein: CATSRDAGGADTQYF. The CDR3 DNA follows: TGTGCCACCAGCAGAGACGCGGGAGGAGCAGATACGCAGTATTTT.

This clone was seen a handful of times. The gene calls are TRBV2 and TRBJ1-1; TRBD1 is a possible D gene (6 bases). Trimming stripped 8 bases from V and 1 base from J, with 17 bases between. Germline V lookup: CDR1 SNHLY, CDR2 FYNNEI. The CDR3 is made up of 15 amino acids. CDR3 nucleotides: TGTGCCAGCCTTGGGGCGGGGGGGCCGAACACTGAAGCTTTCTTT. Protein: CASLGAGGPNTEAFF.

The CDR3 region has the DNA TGTGCCACCAGTGACCTGGGACAGAGTGGCAATCAGCCCCAGCATTTT. This sequence encodes CATSDLGQSGNQPQHF. This chain joins TRBV24-1 and TRBJ1-5; 7 nucleotides align to TRBD1. Germline CDR1 is KGHDR and CDR2 is SFDVKD. This CDR3 is 16 amino acids long. V dropped 4 bases and J dropped 2; count of bases not matched to a gene: 7.

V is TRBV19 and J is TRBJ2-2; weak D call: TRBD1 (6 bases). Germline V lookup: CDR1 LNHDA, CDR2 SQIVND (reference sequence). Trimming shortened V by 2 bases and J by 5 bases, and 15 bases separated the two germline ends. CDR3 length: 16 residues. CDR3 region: CASSILLGALTGELFF. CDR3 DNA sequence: TGTGCCAGTAGTATATTATTGGGGGCGTTGACCGGGGAGCTGTTTTTT.

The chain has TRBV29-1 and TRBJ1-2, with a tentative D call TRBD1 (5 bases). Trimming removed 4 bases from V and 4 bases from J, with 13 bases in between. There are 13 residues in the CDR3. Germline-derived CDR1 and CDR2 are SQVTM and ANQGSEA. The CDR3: CSVGGRVGYGYTF. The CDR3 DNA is TGCAGCGTTGGGGGGAGGGTTGGCTATGGCTACACCTTC.

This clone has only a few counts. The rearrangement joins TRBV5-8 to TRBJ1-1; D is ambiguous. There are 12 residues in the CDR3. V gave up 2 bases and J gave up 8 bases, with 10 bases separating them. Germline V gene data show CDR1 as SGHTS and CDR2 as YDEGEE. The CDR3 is CASSFGKREAFF. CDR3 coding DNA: TGTGCCAGCAGCTTCGGAAAAAGGGAAGCTTTCTTT. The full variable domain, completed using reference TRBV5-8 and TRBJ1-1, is EAGVTQSPTHLIKTRGQQATLRCSPISGHTSVYWYQQALGLGLQFLLWYDEGEERNRGNFPPRFSGRQFPNYSSELNVNALELEDSALYLCASSFGKREAFFGQGTRLTVV.

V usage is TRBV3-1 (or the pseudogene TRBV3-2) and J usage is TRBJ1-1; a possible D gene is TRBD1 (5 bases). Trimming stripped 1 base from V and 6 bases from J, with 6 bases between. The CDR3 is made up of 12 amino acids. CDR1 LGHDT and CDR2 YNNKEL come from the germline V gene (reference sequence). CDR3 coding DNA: TGTGCCAGCAGCCAAGGGGGGTCTGAAGCTTTCTTT. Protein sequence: CASSQGGSEAFF.

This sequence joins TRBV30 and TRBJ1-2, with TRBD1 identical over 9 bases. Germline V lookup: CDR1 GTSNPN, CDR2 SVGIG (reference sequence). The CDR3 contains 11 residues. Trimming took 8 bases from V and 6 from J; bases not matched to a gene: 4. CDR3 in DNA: TGTGCCGGACAGGGGAGGGATGGCTACACCTTC. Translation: CAGQGRDGYTF.

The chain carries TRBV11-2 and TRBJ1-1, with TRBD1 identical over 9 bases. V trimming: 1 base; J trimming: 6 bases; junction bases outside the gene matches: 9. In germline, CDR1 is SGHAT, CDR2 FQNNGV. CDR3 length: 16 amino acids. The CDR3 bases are TGTGCCAGCAGCTTAGTTACAGGGGGCAAAACGCCTGAAGCTTTCTTT. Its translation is CASSLVTGGKTPEAFF.

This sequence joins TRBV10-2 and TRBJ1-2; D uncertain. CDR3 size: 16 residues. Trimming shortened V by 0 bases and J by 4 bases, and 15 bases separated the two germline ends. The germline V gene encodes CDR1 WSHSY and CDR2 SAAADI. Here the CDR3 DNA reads TGCGCCAGCAGTGAGTCGCACAGTCAGCGGGCCTATGGCTACACCTTC. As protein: CASSESHSQRAYGYTF.

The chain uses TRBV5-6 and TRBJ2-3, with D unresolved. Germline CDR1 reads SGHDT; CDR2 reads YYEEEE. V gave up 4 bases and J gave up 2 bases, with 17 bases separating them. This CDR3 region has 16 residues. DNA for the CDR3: TGTGCCAGCAGCACGACGTCGCGCAGGAACACAGATACGCAGTATTTT. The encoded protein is CASSTTSRRNTDTQYF.

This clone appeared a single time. In nucleotides, the CDR3 is TGTGCCAGCAGTTTTACTGGCCTTCAAGGCTACACCTTC. Translating it yields CASSFTGLQGYTF. V is TRBV5-6 and J is TRBJ1-2, with D unclear. The CDR3 runs to 13 residues. The germline CDR1 and CDR2 sequences are SGHDT and YYEEEE. V was shortened by 5 bases and J by 8 bases, with 16 bases between the two germline ends.

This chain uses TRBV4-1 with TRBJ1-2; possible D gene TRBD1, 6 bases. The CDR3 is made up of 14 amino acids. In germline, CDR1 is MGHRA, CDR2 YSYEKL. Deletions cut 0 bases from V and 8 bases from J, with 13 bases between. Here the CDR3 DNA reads TGCGCCAGCAGCCAAGATCAGGGGCCTCGAGGCTACACCTTC. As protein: CASSQDQGPRGYTF.

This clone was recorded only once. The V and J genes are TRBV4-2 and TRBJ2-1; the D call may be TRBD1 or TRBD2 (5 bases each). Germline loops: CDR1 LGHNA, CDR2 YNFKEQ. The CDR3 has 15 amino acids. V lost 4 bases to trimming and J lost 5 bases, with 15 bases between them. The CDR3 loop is CASSRVGEYNNEQFF. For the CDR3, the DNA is TGTGCCAGCAGCCGGGTGGGGGAGTACAACAATGAGCAGTTCTTC.

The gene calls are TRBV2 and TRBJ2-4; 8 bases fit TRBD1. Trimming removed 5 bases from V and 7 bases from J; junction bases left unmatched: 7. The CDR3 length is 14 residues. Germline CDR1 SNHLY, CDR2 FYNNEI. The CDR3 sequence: CASSSDRASNIQYF. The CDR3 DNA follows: TGTGCCAGCAGTTCGGACAGGGCAAGTAACATTCAGTACTTC.

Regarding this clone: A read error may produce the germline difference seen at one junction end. For the CDR3, the DNA is TGTGCCAGCTCACTTACAGGACGCCCGCACTTC. Protein: CASSLTGRPHF. This chain links TRBV18 with TRBJ2-7; possible D gene TRBD1, 5 bases. This CDR3 has 11 amino acids. Per the germline V gene, CDR1 is KGHSH and CDR2 is LQKENI.

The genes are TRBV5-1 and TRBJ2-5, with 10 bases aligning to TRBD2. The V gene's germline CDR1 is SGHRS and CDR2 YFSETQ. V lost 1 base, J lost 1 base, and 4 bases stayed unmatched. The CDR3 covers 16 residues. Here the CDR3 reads CASSLRSGGAQETQYF. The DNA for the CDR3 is TGCGCCAGCAGCTTGCGGAGCGGGGGGGCCCAAGAGACCCAGTACTTC.

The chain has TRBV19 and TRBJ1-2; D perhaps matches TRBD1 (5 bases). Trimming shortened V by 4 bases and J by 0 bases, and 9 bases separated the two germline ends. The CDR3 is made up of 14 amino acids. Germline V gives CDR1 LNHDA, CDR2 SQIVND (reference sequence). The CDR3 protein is CASSSGHTNYGYTF. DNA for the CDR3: TGTGCCAGTAGTAGTGGACATACTAACTATGGCTACACCTTC.

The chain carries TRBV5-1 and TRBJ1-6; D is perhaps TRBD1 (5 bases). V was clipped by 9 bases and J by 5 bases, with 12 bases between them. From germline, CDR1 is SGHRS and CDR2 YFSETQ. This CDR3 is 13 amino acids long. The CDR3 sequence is CATRWGDNSPLHF. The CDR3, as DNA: TGCGCCACCAGGTGGGGGGATAATTCACCCCTCCACTTT.

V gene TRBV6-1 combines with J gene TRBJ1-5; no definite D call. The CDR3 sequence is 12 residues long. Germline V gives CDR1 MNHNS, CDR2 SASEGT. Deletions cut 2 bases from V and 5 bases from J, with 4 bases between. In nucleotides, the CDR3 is TGTGCCAGCAGTGAATGGGATCAGCCCCAGCATTTT. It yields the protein CASSEWDQPQHF.

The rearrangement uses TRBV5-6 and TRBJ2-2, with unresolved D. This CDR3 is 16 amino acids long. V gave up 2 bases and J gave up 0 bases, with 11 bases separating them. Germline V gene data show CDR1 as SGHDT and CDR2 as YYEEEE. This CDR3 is CASSLRPGANTGELFF. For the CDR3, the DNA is TGTGCCAGCAGCTTACGACCCGGCGCGAACACCGGGGAGCTGTTTTTT.

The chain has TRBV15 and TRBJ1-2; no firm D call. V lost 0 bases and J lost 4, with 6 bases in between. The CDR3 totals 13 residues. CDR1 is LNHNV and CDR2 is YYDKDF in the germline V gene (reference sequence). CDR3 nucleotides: TGTGCCACCAGCAGAGACGGTGTCTATGGCTACACCTTC. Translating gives CATSRDGVYGYTF.

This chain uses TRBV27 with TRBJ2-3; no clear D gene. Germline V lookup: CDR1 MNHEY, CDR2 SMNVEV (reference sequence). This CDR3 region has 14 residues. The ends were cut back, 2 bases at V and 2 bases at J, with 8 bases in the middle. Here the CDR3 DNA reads TGTGCCAGCAGTTTAGACATTAACACAGATACGCAGTATTTT. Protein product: CASSLDINTDTQYF.

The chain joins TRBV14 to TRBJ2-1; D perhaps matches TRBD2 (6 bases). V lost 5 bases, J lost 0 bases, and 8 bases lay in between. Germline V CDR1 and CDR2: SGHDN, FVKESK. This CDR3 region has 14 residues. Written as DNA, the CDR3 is TGTGCCAGCAGCACGGGGGTCTCCTACAATGAGCAGTTCTTC. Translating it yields CASSTGVSYNEQFF.